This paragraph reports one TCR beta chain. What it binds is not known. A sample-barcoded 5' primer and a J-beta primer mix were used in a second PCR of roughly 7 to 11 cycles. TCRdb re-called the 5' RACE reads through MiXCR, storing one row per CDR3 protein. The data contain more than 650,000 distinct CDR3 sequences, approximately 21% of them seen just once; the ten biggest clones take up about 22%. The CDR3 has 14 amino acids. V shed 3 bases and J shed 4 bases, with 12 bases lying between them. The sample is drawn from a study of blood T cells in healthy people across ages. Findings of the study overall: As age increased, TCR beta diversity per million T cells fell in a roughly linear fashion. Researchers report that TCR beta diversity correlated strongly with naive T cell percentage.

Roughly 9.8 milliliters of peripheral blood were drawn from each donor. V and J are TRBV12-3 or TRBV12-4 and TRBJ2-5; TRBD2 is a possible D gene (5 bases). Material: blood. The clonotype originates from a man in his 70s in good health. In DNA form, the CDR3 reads TGTGCCAGCAGTTTCTGGTCGGGATCAGAGACCCAGTACTTC. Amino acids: CASSFWSGSETQYF.